The rows below give T cell receptor beta chains drawn from one sample of a study of blood T cell repertoires in COVID-19. TCRdb's copy holds only in-frame clones and misses some; the assay was immunoSEQ multiplex PCR. The data show 250,000 or so clones, roughly 80% seen once. The specimen sequenced was peripheral blood. These receptors were taken from a woman aged 18-35 years with acute or convalescent COVID-19. Each CDR3 is given with its conserved first and last residue. A D gene is named only where the DNA matches it firmly. Clone sizes are given selectively: once, few, many, or a class where the clone is expanded.

TRBJ2-1	TRBV7-2	TRBD2	once	CASSLAPGVPLAGEGEQFF	TGTGCCAGCAGCTTAGCGCCCGGGGTCCCGCTGGCGGGAGAGGGTGAGCAGTTCTTC
TRBJ2-1	TRBV12-3/TRBV12-4	NA	NA	CASSFNSYREFF	TGTGCCAGCAGTTTTAATTCCTACAGGGAGTTCTTC
TRBJ1-6	TRBV4-3	TRBD1	NA	CASSQVSGTENNSPLHF	TGCGCCAGCAGCCAAGTTTCCGGGACAGAAAATAATTCACCCCTCCACTTT
TRBJ1-3	TRBV4-3	NA	NA	CASSQDWRRNTIYF	TGCGCCAGCAGCCAAGATTGGCGGAGAAACACCATATATTTT
TRBJ2-1	TRBV7-9	TRBD1	NA	CASSSRDRDNEQFF	TGTGCCAGCAGCTCCCGGGACAGGGACAATGAGCAGTTCTTC
TRBJ2-5	TRBV6-2/TRBV6-3	NA	once	CASSYSIGVETQYF	TGTGCCAGCAGTTACTCGATAGGGGTGGAGACCCAGTACTTC
TRBJ2-5	TRBV7-9	NA	NA	CASSLRWETQYF	TGTGCCAGCAGCCTCAGATGGGAGACCCAGTACTTC
TRBJ1-2	TRBV7-9	NA	NA	CASSPDYGYTF	TGTGCCAGCAGCCCTGACTATGGCTACACCTTC
TRBJ2-3	TRBV28	TRBD2	NA	CASSFESGRGTDTQYF	TGTGCCAGCAGTTTCGAGAGCGGGAGGGGCACAGATACGCAGTATTTT
TRBJ2-5	TRBV7-6	TRBD2	NA	CASSLDRAGARVGETQYF	TGTGCCAGCAGCTTAGACCGGGCGGGAGCTAGGGTCGGAGAGACCCAGTACTTC
TRBJ2-3	TRBV6-4	TRBD2	NA	CASSRTGGASDTQYF	TGTGCCAGCAGCCGTACGGGAGGGGCCTCCGATACGCAGTATTTT
TRBJ1-1	TRBV19	NA	many	CASSLQGSPNTEAFF	TGTGCCAGTAGTTTACAGGGTTCCCCGAACACTGAAGCTTTCTTT
TRBJ1-5	TRBV25-1	NA	few	CASSAGGEHPNQPQHF	TGTGCCAGCAGTGCGGGGGGCGAACACCCCAATCAGCCCCAGCATTTT
TRBJ2-5	TRBV5-1	TRBD2	NA	CASNQKREKTQYF	TGCGCCAGCAACCAGAAGCGGGAGAAGACCCAGTACTTC
TRBJ2-2	TRBV19	NA	NA	CASQGGELFF	TGTGCCAGCCAGGGGGGGGAGCTGTTTTTT
TRBJ2-7	TRBV10-1	NA	NA	CASRKQHGRGFGYEQYF	TGCGCCAGCAGGAAGCAGCACGGCAGAGGTTTTGGGTACGAGCAGTACTTC
TRBJ2-1	TRBV18	NA	NA	CASSTGAGAYNEQFF	TGTGCCAGCTCAACGGGGGCGGGAGCCTACAATGAGCAGTTCTTC
TRBJ2-7	TRBV10-3	NA	NA	CAISEVGRTPVSYEQYF	TGTGCCATCAGTGAGGTCGGGCGGACACCGGTCTCCTACGAGCAGTACTTC
TRBJ2-5	TRBV9	TRBD1	NA	CASSRTGGSETQYF	TGTGCCAGCAGCCGGACAGGGGGCTCTGAGACCCAGTACTTC
TRBJ2-7	TRBV27	NA	NA	CASSLIQGSPHEQYF	TGTGCCAGCAGTTTAATCCAGGGAAGTCCCCACGAGCAGTACTTC
TRBJ1-4	TRBV24-1	TRBD1	NA	CATSGSTGANEKLFF	TGTGCCACCAGTGGATCGACAGGGGCCAATGAAAAACTGTTTTTT
TRBJ2-1	TRBV10-2	TRBD2	NA	CASTGAFGTSGKRDEQFF	TGCGCCAGCACTGGCGCCTTCGGGACTAGCGGGAAAAGGGATGAGCAGTTCTTC
TRBJ2-1	TRBV30	TRBD2	NA	CAWSAGSSGSRDEQFF	TGTGCCTGGAGTGCCGGCTCCAGCGGGAGTCGCGATGAGCAGTTCTTC
TRBJ2-3	TRBV10-1	TRBD2	once	CASSVAGVGTDTQYF	TGCGCCAGCAGCGTAGCGGGAGTGGGCACAGATACGCAGTATTTT
TRBJ1-5	TRBV11-2	NA	NA	CASSFGGGSNQPQHF	TGTGCCAGCAGCTTTGGGGGCGGCAGCAATCAGCCCCAGCATTTT
TRBJ2-6	TRBV7-2	NA	NA	CASSLGLPRSGANVLTF	TGTGCCAGCAGCTTAGGTCTGCCCAGATCTGGGGCCAACGTCCTGACTTTC
TRBJ2-6	TRBV9	NA	NA	CASSPGGSGANVLTF	TGTGCCAGCAGCCCAGGGGGGTCTGGGGCCAACGTCCTGACTTTC
TRBJ2-4	TRBV5-6	TRBD1	NA	CASNKLDRIKNIQYF	TGTGCCAGCAACAAACTGGACAGGATTAAAAACATTCAGTACTTC
TRBJ2-7	TRBV29-1	TRBD1	NA	CSVSGTEPYEQYF	TGCAGCGTCTCCGGGACAGAGCCCTACGAGCAGTACTTC
TRBJ1-2	TRBV6-5	TRBD1	NA	CASWTGDTTNYGYTF	TGTGCCAGTTGGACAGGGGACACAACTAACTATGGCTACACCTTC
TRBJ2-2	TRBV29-1	NA	NA	CSVERSRNTGELFF	TGCAGCGTTGAAAGGAGCAGGAACACCGGGGAGCTGTTTTTT
TRBJ1-6	TRBV3-1/TRBV3-2	TRBD1	once	CASSQLDRGLSPLHF	TGTGCCAGCAGCCAATTGGACAGGGGCTTGTCACCCCTCCACTTT
TRBJ2-1	TRBV11-3	TRBD2	NA	CASSLETSGRGHEQFF	TGTGCCAGCAGCTTAGAGACTAGCGGGAGGGGGCATGAGCAGTTCTTC
TRBJ2-1	TRBV3-1/TRBV3-2	TRBD2	NA	CASSQAKPGTSGSNEQFF	TGTGCCAGCAGCCAAGCAAAACCTGGGACTAGCGGGAGTAATGAGCAGTTCTTC
TRBJ2-1	TRBV4-1	NA	NA	CASSQEVASVEQFF	TGCGCCAGCAGCCAAGAGGTAGCGTCGGTTGAGCAGTTCTTC
TRBJ2-7	TRBV6-6	NA	NA	CASRVSGAGPQYF	TGTGCCAGCAGAGTTAGCGGAGCGGGTCCGCAGTACTTC
TRBJ1-6	TRBV9	NA	NA	CASSVDLSYNSPLHF	TGTGCCAGCAGCGTAGATCTCAGCTATAATTCACCCCTCCACTTT